The T cell receptor (beta chain) under discussion was sequenced for a study of blood T cell repertoires in COVID-19. Participant ages covered about 18 to 89 years across approximately 25 US areas. Allocation to cohorts depended on clinical history reported by the participants. This clone was recorded once. Clones were read by immunoSEQ multiplex PCR, and TCRdb kept only the in-frame ones, dropping some. The table shows under 150,000 clones, with less than 90% occurring only once. With 3 bases clipped from V and 10 bases from J, the junction kept 17 bases outside the gene matches. CDR1 and CDR2 (germline): LNHDA, SQIVND (reference sequence). The CDR3 runs to 18 residues.

This TCR came from a woman aged 50 to 65 who had recovered from COVID-19. Sequenced input: PBMCs or T cells enriched from blood (not recorded which). The chain joins TRBV19 to TRBJ1-6, with 8 nucleotides matching TRBD1. In nucleotides, the CDR3 is TGTGCCAGTAGTATGAAGGCTCTCTTCGGGACAGGAGTCTCACCCCTCCACTTT. Its protein product is CASSMKALFGTGVSPLHF.